Listed below are T cell receptor beta chains from one sample, sequenced in a study of T cells of healthy individuals. Using its own MiXCR run on the 5' RACE reads, TCRdb lists one record per CDR3 protein. Seen here are about 60,000 distinct CDR3 sequences, about 17% observed once, and the top ten hold around 4.6%. Source of these receptors: a human donor in good health. Each CDR3 is given with its conserved first and last residue.

CDR3 protein: CATSDTQGPAFF; V gene: TRBV24-1; J gene: TRBJ1-1
CDR3 protein: CSASGTSGKPSTDTQYF; V gene: TRBV29-1; J gene: TRBJ2-3
CDR3 protein: CASSFSGLSYNEQFF; V gene: TRBV7-2; J gene: TRBJ2-1
CDR3 protein: CARLPTVVDF; V gene: TRBV10-3; J gene: TRBJ2-7
CDR3 protein: CASSYSSRGQEDTQYF; V gene: TRBV6-6; J gene: TRBJ2-3
CDR3 protein: CASSTTSGDSYNEQFF; V gene: TRBV28; J gene: TRBJ2-1
CDR3 protein: CASSEALGMVTDTQYF; V gene: TRBV25-1; J gene: TRBJ2-3
CDR3 protein: CASSPGPNYEQYF; V gene: TRBV7-6; J gene: TRBJ2-7
CDR3 protein: CASSQRWWTGALVNEKLFF; V gene: TRBV28; J gene: TRBJ1-4
CDR3 protein: CASSYLAGEGYEQYF; V gene: TRBV6-2/TRBV6-3; J gene: TRBJ2-7
CDR3 protein: CSARPGLAARSGNEQFF; V gene: TRBV20-1; J gene: TRBJ2-1
CDR3 protein: CASSLGVDPDTQYF; V gene: TRBV7-3; J gene: TRBJ2-3
CDR3 protein: CASNPGQGIQGTQYF; V gene: TRBV7-9; J gene: TRBJ2-5
CDR3 protein: CASSSSLAPYEQYF; V gene: TRBV27; J gene: TRBJ2-7
CDR3 protein: CASSIGGQIYNEQFF; V gene: TRBV7-9; J gene: TRBJ2-1
CDR3 protein: CASPRGVWTGELFF; V gene: TRBV6-5; J gene: TRBJ2-2
CDR3 protein: CASSADTDTQYF; V gene: TRBV2; J gene: TRBJ2-3
CDR3 protein: CSVLLGEGRNNEQFF; V gene: TRBV29-1; J gene: TRBJ2-1
CDR3 protein: CSARDPGTGGRKLFF; V gene: TRBV20-1; J gene: TRBJ1-4
CDR3 protein: CSAGTGTSVPDTQYF; V gene: TRBV20-1; J gene: TRBJ2-3
CDR3 protein: CASSYWDHSRGPQHF; V gene: TRBV6-6; J gene: TRBJ1-5
CDR3 protein: CASKSFGSGYEQFF; V gene: TRBV6-2/TRBV6-3; J gene: TRBJ2-1
CDR3 protein: CASSSGPHQPQHF; V gene: TRBV7-3; J gene: TRBJ1-5
CDR3 protein: CASSPLAGEETQYF; V gene: TRBV18; J gene: TRBJ2-5
CDR3 protein: CASSSSRVSGNTIYF; V gene: TRBV28; J gene: TRBJ1-3
CDR3 protein: CASSLPSGSLYF; V gene: TRBV7-3; J gene: TRBJ2-3
CDR3 protein: CSVAGTDYNEQFF; V gene: TRBV29-1; J gene: TRBJ2-1
CDR3 protein: CASSLGRGDYNEQFF; V gene: TRBV5-1; J gene: TRBJ2-1
CDR3 protein: CASSLSQREGAETQYF; V gene: TRBV3-1; J gene: TRBJ2-5
CDR3 protein: CSARGLAGGTRNNEQFF; V gene: TRBV20-1; J gene: TRBJ2-1
CDR3 protein: CASSPQGADTQYF; V gene: TRBV7-3; J gene: TRBJ2-3
CDR3 protein: CASSLHQGRAFF; V gene: TRBV28; J gene: TRBJ1-1
CDR3 protein: CAITRGTGGVGSYEQYF; V gene: TRBV10-3; J gene: TRBJ2-7
CDR3 protein: CSARAGTQSVGQYF; V gene: TRBV20-1; J gene: TRBJ2-3
CDR3 protein: CSAPRGGLGTDTQYF; V gene: TRBV20-1; J gene: TRBJ2-3
CDR3 protein: CASSRLQETQYF; V gene: TRBV3-1; J gene: TRBJ2-5
CDR3 protein: CASSEGGFDLNEQYF; V gene: TRBV25-1; J gene: TRBJ2-7
CDR3 protein: CASSPQGSTHYGYTF; V gene: TRBV5-1; J gene: TRBJ1-2
CDR3 protein: CASTLTGGVGTEAFF; V gene: TRBV2; J gene: TRBJ1-1
CDR3 protein: CASSSAGTGISYTF; V gene: TRBV12-3/TRBV12-4; J gene: TRBJ1-2
CDR3 protein: CASSPSFFEGKTQYF; V gene: TRBV18; J gene: TRBJ2-5
CDR3 protein: CASSRGPLTSRSIDTQYF; V gene: TRBV5-1; J gene: TRBJ2-3
CDR3 protein: CASSVEGGKETQYF; V gene: TRBV9; J gene: TRBJ2-5
CDR3 protein: CASSLALMGDSYEQYF; V gene: TRBV7-9; J gene: TRBJ2-7
CDR3 protein: CASSTQGTHSYNEQFF; V gene: TRBV12-3/TRBV12-4; J gene: TRBJ2-1
CDR3 protein: CASSLDRLTDTQYF; V gene: TRBV7-2; J gene: TRBJ2-3
CDR3 protein: CASSPGTGLGYEQYF; V gene: TRBV2; J gene: TRBJ2-7
CDR3 protein: CASSEFGVMNNSPLHF; V gene: TRBV2; J gene: TRBJ1-6
CDR3 protein: CASSPGQTYEQYF; V gene: TRBV7-6; J gene: TRBJ2-7
CDR3 protein: CASSHGETSGPWADTQYF; V gene: TRBV7-9; J gene: TRBJ2-3
CDR3 protein: CASSQDLSPFNEQFF; V gene: TRBV3-1; J gene: TRBJ2-1
CDR3 protein: CASIPGLAGKNEQFF; V gene: TRBV6-2/TRBV6-3; J gene: TRBJ2-1
CDR3 protein: CAQTREAFF; V gene: TRBV24-1; J gene: TRBJ1-1
CDR3 protein: CASSARTSNEQFF; V gene: TRBV7-8; J gene: TRBJ2-1
CDR3 protein: CASSWESGEQYF; V gene: TRBV3-1; J gene: TRBJ2-7
CDR3 protein: CASSSRDPEGDTQYF; V gene: TRBV6-5; J gene: TRBJ2-3
CDR3 protein: CASSPPGGLSENTIYF; V gene: TRBV11-1; J gene: TRBJ1-3